Shown below are 21 T cell receptor beta chains from a single sample sequenced in a study of blood T cells in healthy people across ages. A J-beta primer mix and a sample-barcoded 5' primer were used in a second PCR of roughly 6 to 12 cycles. Using its own MiXCR run on the 5' RACE reads, TCRdb lists one record per CDR3 protein. The sample lists around 580,000 distinct CDR3 sequences, roughly 43% occurring once. The sample comprised blood. The receptors derive from a man older than 75 in good health.

This rearrangement joins TRBV6-2 or TRBV6-3 to TRBJ2-7, with 11 bases identical to TRBD1. Germline assignment: CDR1 MNHEY and CDR2 SVGEGT. V lost 6 bases and J lost 1; bases outside the gene matches: 11. The CDR3 is made up of 17 amino acids. In DNA form, the CDR3 reads TGTGCCAGCAGCACCGGTTTGAGGGACAGGGGGTCCTACGAGCAGTACTTC. This sequence encodes CASSTGLRDRGSYEQYF.

The chain combines TRBV6-5 with TRBJ2-2; D uncertain. Germline V CDR1 and CDR2: MNHEY, SVGAGI. V lost 6 bases to trimming and J lost 7 bases, with 12 bases between them. The CDR3 spans 13 residues. The CDR3 DNA follows: TGTGCCAGCAGGGAAACCGGTGGCGGGGAGCTGTTTTTT. This translates into CASRETGGGELFF.

This clonotype came up a few times. The chain uses TRBV20-1 and TRBJ1-1; D call uncertain. Germline values: CDR1 DFQATT, CDR2 SNEGSKA (reference sequence). The length of the CDR3 is 13 residues. Trimming pared 5 bases from V and 3 bases from J, leaving 13 bases between. CDR3: CSAADGGDTEAFF. The CDR3 region has the DNA TGCAGTGCTGCCGACGGCGGAGACACTGAAGCTTTCTTT.

Here the CDR3 DNA reads TGCAGTGCCTATACGACCCAAGAGCGGTACGAGCAGTACTTC. The encoded protein is CSAYTTQERYEQYF. This rearrangement joins TRBV20-1 to TRBJ2-7; maybe TRBD2 (5 bases). Germline CDR1 DFQATT, CDR2 SNEGSKA (reference sequence). The CDR3 extends over 14 amino acids. V was cut by 6 bases and J by 4 bases, with 19 bases left in between.

The rearrangement joins TRBV28 to TRBJ2-3; TRBD1 matches at 9 bases. The germline CDR1 and CDR2 sequences are MDHEN and SYDVKM. The CDR3 is 16 amino acids. The V segment lost 5 bases and the J segment 2 bases; nucleotides outside the gene matches: 8. CDR3 amino acids: CASSLTGGAHTDTQYF. As DNA, the CDR3 is TGTGCCAGCAGTCTGACAGGGGGGGCCCACACAGATACGCAGTATTTT.

This clonotype was recorded a few times. The J gene is TRBJ2-5, the V gene TRBV5-1; D gene uncertain. Trimming shortened V by 2 bases and J by 2 bases, and 7 bases separated the two germline ends. The CDR3 extends over 13 amino acids. CDR1 and CDR2 (germline): SGHRS, YFSETQ. The CDR3 DNA is TGCGCCAGCAGCTTCGGCATACAAGAGACCCAGTACTTC. Its protein product is CASSFGIQETQYF.

There are a few counts of this clonotype. This rearrangement joins TRBV27 to TRBJ1-5, with 10 bases that match TRBD1. The V gene's germline CDR1 is MNHEY and CDR2 SMNVEV (reference sequence). The CDR3 spans 14 residues. V shed 10 bases and J 3 bases; nucleotides not matched to a gene: 6. The CDR3 bases are TGTGCCACCTGGACAGGGGGATCCAATCAGCCCCAGCATTTT. This encodes CATWTGGSNQPQHF.

V gene TRBV10-3 combines with J gene TRBJ2-7; D gene uncertain. This CDR3 spans 11 amino acids. The ends were cut back, 3 bases at V and 7 bases at J, with 7 bases in the middle. The V gene's germline CDR1 is ENHRY and CDR2 SYGVKD. CDR3 sequence (DNA): TGTGCCATCAGTGATTTTGGAGAGCAGTACTTC. It encodes CAISDFGEQYF.

This chain connects TRBV4-1 to TRBJ1-4; tentatively, D is TRBD1 (6 bases). The germline V gene encodes CDR1 MGHRA and CDR2 YSYEKL. V lost 3 bases and J lost 7, with 12 bases in between. The CDR3 has 14 amino acids. CDR3 protein: CASSHGGQLEKLFF. CDR3 DNA: TGCGCCAGCAGCCATGGGGGGCAACTTGAAAAACTGTTTTTT.

This clonotype occurred a few times. In DNA, the CDR3 is TGTGCCAGCAGCTTAGGCTCTGCCCAACCAGATACGCAGTATTTT. Translating it yields CASSLGSAQPDTQYF. The V call is TRBV7-2, the J call TRBJ2-3; D uncertain. The germline V gene has CDR1 SGHTA and CDR2 FQGNSA. Trimming took 1 base from V and 4 from J, leaving 12 bases between them. The CDR3 extends over 15 amino acids.

V is TRBV4-3 and J is TRBJ1-6, with D possibly TRBD1 on 5 matching bases. Germline CDR1 and CDR2: LGHNA and YSLEER. The CDR3 has 15 amino acids. Trimming cost V 0 bases and J 9 bases, with 12 bases left between them. The CDR3 protein is CASSQDWGELSPLHF. For the CDR3, the DNA is TGCGCCAGCAGCCAAGACTGGGGGGAACTTTCACCCCTCCACTTT.

This clonotype was recorded a few times. V gene TRBV28 combines with J gene TRBJ2-7; tentatively, D is TRBD1 or TRBD2 (5 bases each). The CDR3 has 16 residues. Per the germline V gene, CDR1 is MDHEN and CDR2 is SYDVKM. V lost 5 bases to trimming and J lost 3 bases, with 20 bases between them. The CDR3 DNA reads TGTGCCAGCAGTCTCTCAGGGACCCAACTTTACTACGAGCAGTACTTC. It encodes CASSLSGTQLYYEQYF.

This clonotype was counted a few times. The V gene is TRBV6-5, the J gene TRBJ2-7; TRBD1 might be the D (5 bases). Trimming cost V 8 bases and J 11 bases, with 22 bases left between them. CDR1 MNHEY and CDR2 SVGAGI come from the germline V gene. The CDR3 extends over 13 amino acids. The CDR3 here is CASADRQLRREYF. The CDR3 coding sequence is TGTGCCAGCGCCGATCGACAGTTACGACGAGAGTACTTC.

This clonotype was picked up a small number of times. The rearrangement uses TRBV4-3 and TRBJ2-3; 10 bases align to TRBD2. The length of the CDR3 is 17 residues. V trimming: 3 bases; J trimming: 6 bases; junction bases outside the gene matches: 12. Germline loops: CDR1 LGHNA, CDR2 YSLEER. The DNA of the CDR3 is TGCGCCAGCAGCCAGGATAGCGGGGGGAGTGGAGTGGATACGCAGTATTTT. Translating gives CASSQDSGGSGVDTQYF.

The genes are TRBV20-1 and TRBJ2-1, with 12 bases aligning to TRBD2. The CDR3 length is 18 residues. The V gene end was trimmed by 3 bases and the J gene end by 6 bases; junction bases not matched to a gene: 15. Germline V CDR1 and CDR2: DFQATT, SNEGSKA (reference sequence). The CDR3 loop reads CSASGFVIPGLAGNEQFF. DNA of the CDR3: TGCAGTGCTAGTGGGTTTGTGATCCCGGGACTAGCGGGCAATGAGCAGTTCTTC.

CDR3 in DNA: TGTGCCACCGCGACAGGGGGATTCAATGAGCAGTTCTTC. This encodes CATATGGFNEQFF. The gene calls are TRBV7-9 and TRBJ2-1; 9 bases agree with TRBD1. This CDR3 contains 13 residues. Germline values: CDR1 SEHNR, CDR2 FQNEAQ (reference sequence). The J segment lost 6 bases and the V segment lost 10 bases, leaving 7 bases of the junction unmatched.

This clonotype was picked up a small number of times. The CDR3 region has the DNA TGCAGTGCCCGGCTGACGGGAGTTTTCAATGAGCAGTTCTTC. Translated, it gives CSARLTGVFNEQFF. V and J are TRBV20-1 and TRBJ2-1; a weak D match, TRBD2 (6 bases). With 6 bases removed from V and 6 bases from J, the gap between germline ends came to 18 bases. CDR1 DFQATT and CDR2 SNEGSKA come from the germline V gene (reference sequence). The CDR3 has 14 amino acids.

The V and J genes are TRBV7-2 and TRBJ2-7; D is ambiguous. Trimming removed 2 bases from V and 0 bases from J, with 14 bases in between. This CDR3 is built from 16 residues. CDR1 is SGHTA, CDR2 FQGNSA, per germline. CDR3 nucleotides: TGTGCCAGCAGCTTATCCGGCGGCAGGAACTCCTACGAGCAGTACTTC. It is translated as CASSLSGGRNSYEQYF.

The chain employs TRBV6-5 and TRBJ1-6; TRBD1 matches at 8 bases. Looked up from germline, CDR1 is MNHEY and CDR2 is SVGAGI. The J segment lost 14 bases and the V segment lost 0 bases, leaving 18 bases of the junction unmatched. The CDR3 extends over 18 amino acids. CDR3 loop: CASSYSYSSLQGVVTLHF. CDR3 DNA: TGTGCCAGCAGTTACTCGTATTCGTCTTTACAGGGGGTGGTTACCCTCCACTTT.

The chain joins TRBV5-1 to TRBJ1-5, with TRBD1 as a possible D gene (5 bases). Germline CDR1 and CDR2: SGHRS and YFSETQ. This CDR3 spans 15 amino acids. V lost 1 base, J lost 0 bases, and 8 bases lay in between. The chain's CDR3 is CASSLRGDSNQPQHF. DNA for the CDR3: TGCGCCAGCAGCTTGCGGGGGGATAGCAATCAGCCCCAGCATTTT.

The gene calls are TRBV7-9 and TRBJ2-7; D possibly corresponds to TRBD2 (5 bases). The ends were cut back, 0 bases at V and 2 bases at J, with 11 bases in the middle. In germline, CDR1 is SEHNR, CDR2 FQNEAQ (reference sequence). The CDR3 runs to 15 residues. CDR3 amino acids: CASSLARDRAYEQYF. DNA for the CDR3: TGTGCCAGCAGCTTAGCTCGGGATCGGGCCTACGAGCAGTACTTC.